These 29 T cell receptor beta chains came from one sample sequenced in a study of identical twins. TCRdb analysed the 5' RACE reads with MiXCR anew, one entry per CDR3 protein. The sample consists of roughly 240,000 distinct CDR3 sequences, around 7.6% of them appearing once. Another study also made use of these data, one on yellow fever vaccine responses in identical twins.

The specimen was CD8+ T cells sorted from blood. The receptors derive from a woman under 30 in good health.

The chain recombines TRBV11-2 with TRBJ2-1, with TRBD2 matching 13 bases. V lost 2 bases and J lost 8; bases outside the gene matches: 3. Germline V CDR1 and CDR2: SGHAT, FQNNGV. The CDR3 has 15 amino acids. The CDR3 loop is CASSLTSGRGDEQFF. In nucleotides, the CDR3 is TGTGCCAGCAGCTTAACTAGCGGGAGGGGCGATGAGCAGTTCTTC.

This clonotype was seen a handful of times. CDR3 in amino acids: CSAKRLGSYNEQFF. The CDR3 DNA follows: TGCAGTGCTAAAAGACTAGGCTCCTACAATGAGCAGTTCTTC. The genes are TRBV20-1 and TRBJ2-1; D might be TRBD2 (6 bases). Germline lookup yields CDR1 DFQATT and CDR2 SNEGSKA (reference sequence). V was clipped by 4 bases and J by 0 bases, with 10 bases between them. CDR3 size: 14 residues.

The V and J genes are TRBV9 and TRBJ2-7; TRBD1 agrees at 10 bases. The CDR3 spans 15 residues. In germline, CDR1 is SGDLS, CDR2 YYNGEE. V shed 4 bases, J shed 2 bases, and the junction held 6 bases outside the gene matches. As DNA, the CDR3 is TGTGCCAGCAGCCCCCGGACAGGGGGGCCCTACGAGCAGTACTTC. Its translation is CASSPRTGGPYEQYF.

V gene TRBV5-5 combines with J gene TRBJ1-5; D is uncertain. The CDR3 is 18 residues long. Germline lookup yields CDR1 SGHKS and CDR2 YYEKEE (reference sequence). V lost 0 bases and J 4 bases, leaving 20 bases between the germline ends. CDR3 in amino acids: CASSLGSTDLLGNQPQHF. CDR3 nucleotides: TGTGCCAGCAGCTTGGGATCAACGGACCTGCTCGGAAATCAGCCCCAGCATTTT.

V gene TRBV2 combines with J gene TRBJ2-3, with D tentatively TRBD2 (5 bases). The V end was cut by 4 bases, the J end by 4 bases, with 12 bases between. Germline V gene lookup returns CDR1 SNHLY and CDR2 FYNNEI. CDR3 length equals 14 residues. CDR3 sequence: CASSVLTIPDTQYF. CDR3 nucleotides: TGTGCCAGCAGTGTCCTGACTATCCCAGATACGCAGTATTTT.

This clonotype has a handful of counts. The chain is built from TRBV4-1 and TRBJ2-7; tentative D call: TRBD1 (6 bases). Germline CDR1 MGHRA, CDR2 YSYEKL. The CDR3 contains 13 residues. Between the trimmed V and J ends, which lost 3 bases and 6 bases, there was a span of 12 bases. In nucleotides, the CDR3 is TGCGCCAGCAGCCAGGTTAGAGGGGGCGAGCAGTACGTC. It translates to CASSQVRGGEQYV.

This clonotype has just a few counts. V gene TRBV16 combines with J gene TRBJ2-7; a weak D match, TRBD1 (5 bases). The ends were cut back, 0 bases at V and 1 base at J, with 13 bases in the middle. CDR3 length: 16 residues. Germline CDR1 and CDR2: KGHSY and FQNENV. The CDR3 DNA sequence: TGTGCCAGCAGCCAATCGGGCAGGGCTGGATCCTACGAGCAGTACTTC. Translation: CASSQSGRAGSYEQYF.

This chain connects TRBV6-1 to TRBJ2-2; TRBD2 matches 10 bases. The V gene end was trimmed by 0 bases and the J gene end by 6 bases; junction bases not matched to a gene: 4. From germline, CDR1 is MNHNS and CDR2 SASEGT. The CDR3 sequence is 16 residues long. CDR3 loop: CASSEAGLAFAGELFF. CDR3 in DNA: TGTGCCAGCAGTGAAGCGGGACTAGCGTTTGCCGGGGAGCTGTTTTTT.

This clonotype turned up a few times. The rearrangement links TRBV2 to TRBJ2-4, with TRBD1 identical over 9 bases. CDR3 size: 14 residues. The V gene end was trimmed by 8 bases and the J gene end by 0 bases; junction bases not matched to a gene: 2. CDR1 and CDR2 (germline): SNHLY, FYNNEI. In nucleotides, the CDR3 is TGTGCCAGCTACAGGGGGCCAGCCAAAAACATTCAGTACTTC. Protein product: CASYRGPAKNIQYF.

This clonotype was counted only a few times. The chain carries TRBV6-1 and TRBJ2-1; 7 bases map to TRBD1. The CDR3 contains 15 residues. Germline V lookup: CDR1 MNHNS, CDR2 SASEGT. With 9 bases clipped from V and 3 bases from J, the junction kept 11 bases outside the gene matches. The CDR3 reads CARIDPGQIYNEQFF. CDR3 in DNA: TGTGCCAGAATAGACCCGGGACAGATCTACAATGAGCAGTTCTTC.

The chain joins TRBV6-2 or TRBV6-3 to TRBJ2-3, with D possibly TRBD2 on 5 matching bases. Germline V gene sequence: CDR1 MNHEY, CDR2 SVGEGT. There are 16 residues in the CDR3. V was trimmed by 11 bases and J by 4 bases, leaving 25 bases between them. The CDR3 bases are TGTGCCGGAAGTGTGGGAAGCGGAAGGTTGGCAGATACGCAGTATTTT. Translated, it gives CAGSVGSGRLADTQYF.

There are a few counts of this clonotype. The J gene is TRBJ2-1, the V gene TRBV6-4; maybe TRBD2 (5 bases). V lost 2 bases and J 6 bases, leaving 14 bases between the germline ends. Looked up from germline, CDR1 is MRHNA and CDR2 is SNTAGT. CDR3 size: 15 residues. The CDR3 region has the DNA TGTGCCAGCAGTGACGTATCGGGGAGCCTCAATGAGCAGTTCTTC. It codes for CASSDVSGSLNEQFF.

The chain couples TRBV6-1 to TRBJ2-1; either TRBD1 or TRBD2 may supply D (5 bases each). The CDR3 is 15 amino acids. The V end lost 3 bases, the J end lost 0 bases, and 9 bases lay between the germline ends. Germline V gene lookup returns CDR1 MNHNS and CDR2 SASEGT. The CDR3 nucleotides read TGTGCCAGCAGTGAGGGACCAAGCTCCTACAATGAGCAGTTCTTC. This sequence encodes CASSEGPSSYNEQFF.

On this clonotype: The junction departs from the called germline gene at one end, perhaps through a read error. J is TRBJ2-3 and V is TRBV3-1; maybe TRBD2 (6 bases). Germline-derived CDR1 and CDR2 are LGHDT and YNNKEL (reference sequence). This CDR3 comprises 15 residues. CDR3 sequence (DNA): TGTGCCACCTCCCCAGTACCAGCGGGCACGGATACGCAGTATTTT. Translation: CATSPVPAGTDTQYF.

The sample holds a few counts of this clonotype. The chain joins TRBV7-9 to TRBJ2-2, with TRBD2 matching over 8 bases. Unmatched junction bases numbered 7, after V lost 4 bases and J lost 6 bases. The CDR3 runs to 15 residues. In germline, CDR1 is SEHNR, CDR2 FQNEAQ (reference sequence). Here the CDR3 DNA reads TGTGCCAGCAGCTACACGGGACTAGTCCCCGGGGAGCTGTTTTTT. Translation gives CASSYTGLVPGELFF.

This clonotype has just a few counts. CDR3 sequence reads: CASSSLGQAAYEQYV. The CDR3 DNA follows: TGTGCCAGCAGTTCCCTGGGACAGGCCGCCTACGAGCAGTACGTC. The chain has TRBV28 and TRBJ2-7; TRBD1 matches 8 bases. The germline CDR1 and CDR2 sequences are MDHEN and SYDVKM. V shed 4 bases and J 2 bases; nucleotides not matched to a gene: 7. The CDR3 totals 15 residues.

This clonotype has at least ten counts. V and J are TRBV12-3 or TRBV12-4 and TRBJ1-2, with 7 nucleotides matching TRBD1. The CDR3 sequence is 12 residues long. V was clipped by 5 bases and J by 10 bases; unmatched bases: 7. CDR3 sequence reads: CASSPRQGYYTF. The CDR3 DNA follows: TGTGCCAGCAGTCCCCGACAGGGTTACTACACCTTC.

There are many counts of this clonotype. The gene calls are TRBV11-2 and TRBJ1-1; TRBD1 matches 7 bases. V lost 2 bases to trimming and J lost 0 bases; unmatched junction nucleotides: 6. The CDR3 is made up of 16 amino acids. Germline V CDR1 and CDR2: SGHAT, FQNNGV. Here the CDR3 reads CASSLRDSALNTEAFF. In DNA form, the CDR3 reads TGTGCCAGCAGCTTAAGGGACAGCGCATTGAACACTGAAGCTTTCTTT.

Notes on this clonotype: A much larger clone sits a single nucleotide away, making a read error possible. This rearrangement joins TRBV7-6 to TRBJ2-1; D is unresolved. The germline V gene has CDR1 SGHVS and CDR2 FNYEAQ. The CDR3 runs to 12 residues. Trimming stripped 0 bases from V and 6 bases from J, with 3 bases between. The CDR3 protein is CASSLAFNEQFF. The CDR3, as DNA: TGTGCCAGCAGCTTAGCTTTCAATGAGCAGTTCTTC.

Worth noting for this clonotype: One end of the junction fails to match germline, which may point to a read error. J is TRBJ1-5 and V is TRBV9, with 8 positions matching TRBD1. The length of the CDR3 is 17 residues. Germline values: CDR1 SGDLS, CDR2 YYNGEE. As DNA, the CDR3 is TGTGCCAGCAGCGTAGAACCCGACCCAGGGGGCAACCAGCCCCAGCATTTT. Translation gives CASSVEPDPGGNQPQHF.

A few counts support this clonotype. This sequence joins TRBV4-1 and TRBJ2-7; 13 bases are shared with TRBD2. This CDR3 region has 18 residues. With V trimmed by 1 base and J by 3 bases, 9 bases remained unmatched. Germline lookup yields CDR1 MGHRA and CDR2 YSYEKL. The CDR3 nucleotides read TGCGCCAGCAGCCAAGTCAATGTATGGACTAGCGGGAGCTACGAGCAGTACTTC. It specifies CASSQVNVWTSGSYEQYF.

This clonotype occurred a few times. The rearrangement joins TRBV24-1 to TRBJ2-1; no firm D call. The CDR3 is 15 amino acids. V shed 5 bases and J shed 0 bases, with 10 bases lying between them. Germline V gives CDR1 KGHDR, CDR2 SFDVKD. The CDR3 region has the DNA TGTGCCACCAGTGCGGTGGGTAGCTCCTACAATGAGCAGTTCTTC. The encoded protein is CATSAVGSSYNEQFF.

This clonotype was observed many times. The V and J genes are TRBV5-1 and TRBJ2-1; 9 bases agree with TRBD2. V shed 9 bases, J shed 4 bases, and the junction held 5 bases outside the gene matches. The CDR3 length is 13 residues. Germline loops: CDR1 SGHRS, CDR2 YFSETQ. CDR3 in amino acids: CATREGRYNEQFF. As DNA, the CDR3 is TGCGCCACGCGGGAGGGCCGGTACAATGAGCAGTTCTTC.

This clonotype was recorded many times. The chain links TRBV6-4 to TRBJ2-7; the match to TRBD1 covers 8 bases. Germline assignment: CDR1 MRHNA and CDR2 SNTAGT. The CDR3 spans 14 residues. The V segment lost 2 bases and the J segment 7 bases; nucleotides outside the gene matches: 7. CDR3 bases: TGTGCCAGCAGTGACACGGACAGGGTCTGGGAGCAGTACGTC. This translates into CASSDTDRVWEQYV.

The CDR3 coding sequence is TGTGCCAGCAGCGAGACCGGGGGCTACGAGCAGTACTTC. It encodes CASSETGGYEQYF. The chain joins TRBV7-9 to TRBJ2-7, with D possibly matching TRBD2 (6 bases). The CDR3 is 13 residues long. The germline V gene has CDR1 SEHNR and CDR2 FQNEAQ (reference sequence). Trimming left V 5 bases short and J 3 bases short, with 11 bases between.

This clonotype was detected only a few times. V and J are TRBV28 and TRBJ1-3; TRBD1 is a possible D gene (5 bases). This CDR3 has 14 residues. Trimming pared 7 bases from V and 2 bases from J, leaving 12 bases between. CDR1 and CDR2 from the germline V gene are MDHEN and SYDVKM. The CDR3 here is CASTPPGTGNTIYF. In nucleotides, the CDR3 is TGTGCCAGCACCCCCCCAGGGACTGGAAACACCATATATTTT. The full variable domain, completed using reference TRBV28 and TRBJ1-3, is DVKVTQSSRYLVKRTGEKVFLECVQDMDHENMFWYRQDPGLGLRLIYFSYDVKMKEKGDIPEGYSVSREKKERFSLILESASTNQTSMYLCASTPPGTGNTIYFGEGSWLTVV.

This clonotype was counted at least ten times. This sequence joins TRBV7-9 and TRBJ2-5; D uncertain. Germline V gene data show CDR1 as SEHNR and CDR2 as FQNEAQ (reference sequence). V was cut by 6 bases and J by 4 bases, with 6 bases left in between. The CDR3 length is 11 residues. The CDR3 here is CASRLSETQYF. Written as DNA, the CDR3 is TGTGCCAGCAGGTTATCAGAGACCCAGTACTTC.

The J gene is TRBJ2-3, the V gene TRBV19, with D perhaps TRBD2 (6 bases). Trimming left V 4 bases short and J 4 bases short, with 18 bases between. Germline CDR1 reads LNHDA; CDR2 reads SQIVND (reference sequence). CDR3 length equals 16 residues. The CDR3 spells CASSNTREVGADTQYF. In DNA form, the CDR3 reads TGTGCCAGTAGTAATACTAGGGAGGTGGGCGCAGATACGCAGTATTTT.

The chain is built from TRBV7-9 and TRBJ2-5; possibly TRBD2 for D (6 bases). Per germline, CDR1 SEHNR and CDR2 FQNEAQ (reference sequence). With 4 bases removed from V and 5 bases from J, the gap between germline ends came to 17 bases. The CDR3 covers 15 residues. CDR3 in amino acids: CASSSPGLTFETQYF. As DNA, the CDR3 is TGTGCCAGCAGCTCACCGGGACTTACTTTTGAGACCCAGTACTTC.